One sample yielded the 3 T cell receptor beta chains listed below, sequenced in a study of T cells in localized non-small cell lung cancer (TCRdb year 2020). Library construction relied on the immunoSEQ multiplex PCR assay. Imported from immuneACCESS, the table was reduced by TCRdb to in-frame sequences with V and J called. These copies leave out some clones; in studies compared against another copy, an unresolved V gene accounts for under half, and the cause of the remainder is not known. The sample contains about 20,000 clones, approximately 91% of them found a single time. The ten largest clones capture over 20% of the sample. Sequencing was performed on PBMCs, taken before any cancer treatment. The receptors derive from a man between 40 and 70 years old with stage II squamous cell lung carcinoma.

The chain has TRBV4-2 and TRBJ1-1; 10 nucleotides line up with TRBD1. CDR3 length equals 15 residues. J lost 3 bases, V lost 4 bases, and 5 bases had no gene match. From germline, CDR1 is LGHNA and CDR2 YNFKEQ. CDR3 in DNA: TGTGCCAGCAGCCCGACAGGGGGCTGGGACACTGAAGCTTTCTTT. This sequence encodes CASSPTGGWDTEAFF.

The V gene is TRBV6-6, the J gene TRBJ1-2; D is possibly TRBD1 (5 bases). The CDR3 extends over 12 amino acids. CDR1 and CDR2 (germline): MNHNY, SVGAGI (reference sequence). V was shortened by 6 bases and J by 4 bases, with 9 bases between the two germline ends. The CDR3 protein is CASSKTAYGYTF. Here the CDR3 DNA reads TGTGCCAGCAGCAAGACAGCCTATGGCTACACCTTC.

The chain has TRBV19 and TRBJ2-1, with D unresolved. The CDR3 contains 15 residues. V was cut by 5 bases and J by 3 bases, with 14 bases left in between. Germline V lookup: CDR1 LNHDA, CDR2 SQIVND (reference sequence). CDR3 bases: TGTGCCAGTAGTTCGGTCCCTTCTAACTACAATGAGCAGTTCTTC. This translates into CASSSVPSNYNEQFF.